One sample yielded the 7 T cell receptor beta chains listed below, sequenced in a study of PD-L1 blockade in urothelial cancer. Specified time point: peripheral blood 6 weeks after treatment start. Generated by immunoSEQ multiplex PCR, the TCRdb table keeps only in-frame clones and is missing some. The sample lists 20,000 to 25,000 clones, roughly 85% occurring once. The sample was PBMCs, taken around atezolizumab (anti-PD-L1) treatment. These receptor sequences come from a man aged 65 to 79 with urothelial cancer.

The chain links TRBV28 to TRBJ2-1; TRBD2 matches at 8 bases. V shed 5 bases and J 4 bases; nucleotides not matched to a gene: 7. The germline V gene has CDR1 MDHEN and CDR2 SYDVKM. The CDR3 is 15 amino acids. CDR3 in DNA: TGTGCCAGCAGTGTAGCGGGATCGGGTTACAATGAGCAGTTCTTC. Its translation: CASSVAGSGYNEQFF.

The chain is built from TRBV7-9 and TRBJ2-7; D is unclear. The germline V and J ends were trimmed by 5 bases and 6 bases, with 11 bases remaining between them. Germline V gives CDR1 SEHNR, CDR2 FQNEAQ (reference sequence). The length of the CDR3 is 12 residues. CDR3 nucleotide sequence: TGTGCCAGCAGCCCCCCCACTTCCGAGCAGTACTTC. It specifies CASSPPTSEQYF. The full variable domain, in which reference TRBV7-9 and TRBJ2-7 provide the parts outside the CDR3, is DTGVSQNPRHKITKRGQNVTFRCDPISEHNRLYWYRQTLGQGPEFLTYFQNEAQLEKSRLLSDRFSAERPKGSFSTLEIQRTEQGDSAMYLCASSPPTSEQYFGPGTRLTVT.

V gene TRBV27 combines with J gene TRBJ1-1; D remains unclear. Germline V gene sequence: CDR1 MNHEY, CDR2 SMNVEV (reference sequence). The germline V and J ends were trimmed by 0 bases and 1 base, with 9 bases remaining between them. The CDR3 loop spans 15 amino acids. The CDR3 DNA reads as TGTGCCAGCAGTTTATCGAATGCGGGGAACACTGAAGCTTTCTTT. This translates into CASSLSNAGNTEAFF.

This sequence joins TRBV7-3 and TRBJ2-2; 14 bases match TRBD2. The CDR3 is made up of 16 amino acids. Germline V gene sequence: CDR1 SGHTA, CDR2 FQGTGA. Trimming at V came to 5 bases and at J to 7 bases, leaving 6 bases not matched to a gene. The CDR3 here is CASSQGLAGELGELFF. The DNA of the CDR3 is TGTGCCAGCAGCCAGGGACTAGCGGGAGAACTCGGGGAGCTGTTTTTT.

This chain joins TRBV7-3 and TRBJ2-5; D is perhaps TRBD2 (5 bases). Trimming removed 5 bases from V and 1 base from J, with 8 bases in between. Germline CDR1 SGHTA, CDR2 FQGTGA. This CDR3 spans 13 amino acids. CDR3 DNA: TGTGCCAGCAGCCCGGACTTCCAAGAGACCCAGTACTTC. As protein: CASSPDFQETQYF.

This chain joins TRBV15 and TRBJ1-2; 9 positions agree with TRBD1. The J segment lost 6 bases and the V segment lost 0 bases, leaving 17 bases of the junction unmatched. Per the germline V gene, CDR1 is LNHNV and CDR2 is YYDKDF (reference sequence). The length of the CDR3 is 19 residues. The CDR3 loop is CATSRERPGQGMIYDGYTF. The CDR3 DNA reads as TGTGCCACCAGCAGAGAGAGGCCGGGACAGGGCATGATTTATGATGGCTACACCTTC.

CDR3 sequence: CASQGGRVWSEQYF. As DNA, the CDR3 is TGTGCCAGCCAGGGGGGAAGAGTTTGGAGCGAGCAGTACTTC. The chain has TRBV27 and TRBJ2-7; D may be TRBD1 (7 bases). CDR1 and CDR2 from the germline V gene are MNHEY and SMNVEV (reference sequence). Trimming removed 8 bases from V and 6 bases from J, with 20 bases in between. The CDR3 loop spans 14 amino acids.